Sequencing of this TCR beta chain was carried out in a study of shared clonotypes between healthy human individuals. Overall study: The donor group consisted of a couple of women and a few men, aged 18 to 49. Broader study findings: Relative to memory subsets, naive subsets generally showed larger estimated richness. Relative to their counterparts shared across all four donors, non-shared clonotypes exhibited diminished generation probabilities.

Deletions cut 4 bases from V and 0 bases from J, with 13 bases between. Germline V CDR1 and CDR2: LNHDA, SQIVND (reference sequence). The CDR3 spans 16 residues. This clone has a handful of counts. What it binds is not known. Each cell subset's genomic DNA was divided evenly among several immunoSEQ plates. Sequenced by immunoSEQ multiplex PCR; TCRdb stores in-frame clones only, minus some. The repertoire holds around 990,000 clones, about 72% seen once, with 0.7% to 0.95% in the top ten. The chain is built from TRBV19 and TRBJ1-5; maybe TRBD1 (6 bases). This TCR was sampled from a man younger than 35 in good health. Some clones in this sample may be carry-over from other donors' samples. The material sequenced was memory CD4+ T cells from PBMCs. Subset given: CD45RA-negative fraction. CDR3 in amino acids: CASSTNRAVSNQPQHF. CDR3 bases: TGTGCCAGTAGTACCAACAGGGCCGTTAGCAATCAGCCCCAGCATTTT.